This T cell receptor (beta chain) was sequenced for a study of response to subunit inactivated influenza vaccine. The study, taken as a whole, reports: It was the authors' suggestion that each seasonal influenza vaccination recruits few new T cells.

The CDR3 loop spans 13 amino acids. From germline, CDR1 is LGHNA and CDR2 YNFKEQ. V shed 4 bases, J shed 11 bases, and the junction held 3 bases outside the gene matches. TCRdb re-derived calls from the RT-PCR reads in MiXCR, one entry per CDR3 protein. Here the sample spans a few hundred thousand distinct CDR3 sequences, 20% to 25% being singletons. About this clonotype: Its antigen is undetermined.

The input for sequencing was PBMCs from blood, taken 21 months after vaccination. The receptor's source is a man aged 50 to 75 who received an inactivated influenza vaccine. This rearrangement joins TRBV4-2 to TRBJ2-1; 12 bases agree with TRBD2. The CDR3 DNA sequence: TGTGCCAGCAGCCCAAGGACTAGCGGGAAGCAGTTCTTC. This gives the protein CASSPRTSGKQFF.